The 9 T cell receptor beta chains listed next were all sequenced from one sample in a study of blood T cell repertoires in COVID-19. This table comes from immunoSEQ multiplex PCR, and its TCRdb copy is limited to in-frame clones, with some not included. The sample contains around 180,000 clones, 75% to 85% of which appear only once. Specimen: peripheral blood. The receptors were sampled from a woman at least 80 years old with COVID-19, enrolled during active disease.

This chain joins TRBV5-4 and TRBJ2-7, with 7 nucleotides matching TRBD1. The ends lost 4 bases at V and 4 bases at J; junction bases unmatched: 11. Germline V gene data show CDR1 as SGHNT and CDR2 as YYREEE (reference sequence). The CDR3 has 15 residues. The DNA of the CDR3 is TGTGCCAGCAGCCCCGGACAGGCCTGGGATTACGAGCAGTACTTC. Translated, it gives CASSPGQAWDYEQYF. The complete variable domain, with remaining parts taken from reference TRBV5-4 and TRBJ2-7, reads ETGVTQSPTHLIKTRGQQVTLRCSSQSGHNTVSWYQQALGQGPQFIFQYYREEENGRGNFPPRFSGLQFPNYSSELNVNALELDDSALYLCASSPGQAWDYEQYFGPGTRLTVT.

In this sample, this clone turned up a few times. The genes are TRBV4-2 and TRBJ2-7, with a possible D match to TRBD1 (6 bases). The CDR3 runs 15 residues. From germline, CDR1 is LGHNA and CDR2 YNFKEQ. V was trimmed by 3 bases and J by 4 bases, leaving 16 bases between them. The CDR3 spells CASSQATQGIYEQYF. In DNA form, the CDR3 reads TGTGCCAGCAGCCAGGCTACCCAGGGGATTTACGAGCAGTACTTC.

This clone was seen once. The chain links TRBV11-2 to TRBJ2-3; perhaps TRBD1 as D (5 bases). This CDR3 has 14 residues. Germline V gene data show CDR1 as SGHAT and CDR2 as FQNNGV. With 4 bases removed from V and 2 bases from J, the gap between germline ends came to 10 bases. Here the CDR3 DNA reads TGTGCCAGCAGCTCAGGGTTGTACACAGATACGCAGTATTTT. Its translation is CASSSGLYTDTQYF.

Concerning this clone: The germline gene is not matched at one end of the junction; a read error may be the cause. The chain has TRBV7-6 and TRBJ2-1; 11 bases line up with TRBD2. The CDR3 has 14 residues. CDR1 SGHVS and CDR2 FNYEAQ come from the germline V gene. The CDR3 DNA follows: TGTGCCAGCAGCCTAGCGGGAGGCCCCAATGAGCAGTTCTTC. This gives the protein CASSLAGGPNEQFF. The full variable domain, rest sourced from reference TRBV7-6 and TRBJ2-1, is GAGVSQSPRYKVTKRGQDVALRCDPISGHVSLYWYRQALGQGPEFLTYFNYEAQQDKSGLPNDRFSAERPEGSISTLTIQRTEQRDSAMYRCASSLAGGPNEQFFGPGTRLTVL.

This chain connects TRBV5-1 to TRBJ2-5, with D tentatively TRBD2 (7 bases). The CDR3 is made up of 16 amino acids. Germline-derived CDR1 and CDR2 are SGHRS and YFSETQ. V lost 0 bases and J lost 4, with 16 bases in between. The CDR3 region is CASSLAAGALGETQYF. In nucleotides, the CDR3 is TGCGCCAGCAGCTTGGCCGCGGGGGCCTTAGGAGAGACCCAGTACTTC.

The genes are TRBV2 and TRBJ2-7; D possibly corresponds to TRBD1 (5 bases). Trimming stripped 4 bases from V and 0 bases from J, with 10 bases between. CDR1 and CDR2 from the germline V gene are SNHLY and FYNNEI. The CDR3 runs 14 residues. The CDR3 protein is CASSGRQHSYEQYF. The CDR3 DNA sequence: TGTGCCAGCAGTGGCCGACAGCACTCCTACGAGCAGTACTTC.

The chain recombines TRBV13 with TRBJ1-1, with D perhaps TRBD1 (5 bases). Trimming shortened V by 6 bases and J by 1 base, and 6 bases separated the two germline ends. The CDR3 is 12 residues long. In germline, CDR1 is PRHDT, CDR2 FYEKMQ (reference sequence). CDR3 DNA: TGTGCCAGCAGAGGGGCGAACACTGAAGCTTTCTTT. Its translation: CASRGANTEAFF.

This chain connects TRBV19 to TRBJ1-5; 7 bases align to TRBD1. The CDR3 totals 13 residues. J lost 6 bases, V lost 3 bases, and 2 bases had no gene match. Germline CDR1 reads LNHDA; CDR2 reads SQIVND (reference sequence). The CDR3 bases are TGTGCCAGTAGTATCAGGGGGGTTCAGCCCCAGCATTTT. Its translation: CASSIRGVQPQHF.

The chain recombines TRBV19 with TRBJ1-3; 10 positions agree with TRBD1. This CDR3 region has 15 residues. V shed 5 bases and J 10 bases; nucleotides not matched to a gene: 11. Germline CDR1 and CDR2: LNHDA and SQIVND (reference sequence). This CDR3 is CASSRVPGQGRTIYF. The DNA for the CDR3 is TGTGCCAGTAGTCGTGTCCCGGGACAGGGGCGAACCATATATTTT.